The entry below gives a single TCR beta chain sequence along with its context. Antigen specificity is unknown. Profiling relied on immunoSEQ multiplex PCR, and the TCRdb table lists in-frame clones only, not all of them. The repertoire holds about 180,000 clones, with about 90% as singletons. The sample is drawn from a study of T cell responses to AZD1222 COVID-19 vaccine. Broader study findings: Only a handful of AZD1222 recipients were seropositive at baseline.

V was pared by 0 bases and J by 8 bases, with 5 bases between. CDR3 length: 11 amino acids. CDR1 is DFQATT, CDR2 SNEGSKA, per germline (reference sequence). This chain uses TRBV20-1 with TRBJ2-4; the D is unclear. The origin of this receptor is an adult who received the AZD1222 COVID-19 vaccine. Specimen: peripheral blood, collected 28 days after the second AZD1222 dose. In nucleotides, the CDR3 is TGCAGTGCTAGAGATTTGGACATTCAGTACTTC. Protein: CSARDLDIQYF.